Below, 27 T cell receptor beta chains from the same sample are listed, as sequenced in a study of blood T cell repertoires in COVID-19. Assay used: immunoSEQ multiplex PCR; TCRdb lists only in-frame clones, some missing. The data contain fewer than 250,000 clones, 81% of them seen just once; the ten biggest clones take up around 10%. The sample was PBMCs or T cells enriched from blood (not recorded which). The receptors here all came from a woman aged 50 to 65 with acute COVID-19.

The chain has TRBV28 and TRBJ2-2; D is unresolved. The V and J ends lost 5 bases and 6 bases respectively, with 7 bases between them. The CDR3 is 12 amino acids. Looked up from germline, CDR1 is MDHEN and CDR2 is SYDVKM. The CDR3 loop is CASSVASGELFF. The CDR3 coding sequence is TGTGCCAGCAGTGTAGCCTCCGGGGAGCTGTTTTTT.

This chain links TRBV28 with TRBJ2-7, with a weak D call TRBD1 (5 bases). Germline V CDR1 and CDR2: MDHEN, SYDVKM. The CDR3 length is 14 residues. V lost 7 bases to trimming and J lost 0 bases, with 13 bases between them. CDR3 nucleotide sequence: TGTGCCAGCAAATTGAGTGACAGCTCCTACGAGCAGTACTTC. This sequence encodes CASKLSDSSYEQYF.

This clone was seen once. The genes are TRBV5-6 and TRBJ1-4; D is possibly TRBD1 (6 bases). Deletions cut 5 bases from V and 12 bases from J, with 14 bases between. The germline V gene has CDR1 SGHDT and CDR2 YYEEEE. The CDR3 has 12 amino acids. The CDR3 region has the DNA TGTGCCAGCAGTCACGGACAGCAGGAACTGTTTTTT. It translates to CASSHGQQELFF. Based on the CDR3 plus reference TRBV5-6 and TRBJ1-4, the full variable domain is DAGVTQSPTHLIKTRGQQVTLRCSPKSGHDTVSWYQQALGQGPQFIFQYYEEEERQRGNFPDRFSGHQFPNYSSELNVNALLLGDSALYLCASSHGQQELFFGSGTQLSVL.

The chain recombines TRBV12-3 or TRBV12-4 with TRBJ1-5, with D perhaps matching TRBD1 (6 bases). V shed 6 bases and J shed 3 bases, with 9 bases lying between them. The CDR3 consists of 13 residues. DNA for the CDR3: TGTGCCAGCAGCTGGACAGCCAATCAGCCCCAGCATTTT. Translation gives CASSWTANQPQHF.

The chain is built from TRBV6-2 or TRBV6-3 and TRBJ2-3; D may be TRBD1 or TRBD2 (6 bases each). CDR3 size: 14 residues. V dropped 6 bases and J dropped 2 bases, with 12 bases sitting between them. CDR1 and CDR2 from the germline V gene are MNHEY and SVGEGT. The CDR3 loop reads CASSPGAITDTQYF. CDR3 coding DNA: TGTGCCAGCAGCCCGGGGGCTATCACAGATACGCAGTATTTT.

The CDR3 spells CASSPTVASRDTQYF. Here the CDR3 DNA reads TGTGCCAGCTCACCAACGGTTGCTAGTAGGGATACGCAGTATTTT. This chain connects TRBV18 to TRBJ2-3; no reliable D call. The germline V and J ends were trimmed by 2 bases and 6 bases, with 15 bases remaining between them. CDR1 and CDR2 (germline): KGHSH, LQKENI. The CDR3 runs to 15 residues.

The rearrangement uses TRBV3-1 (or the pseudogene TRBV3-2) and TRBJ1-2, with D perhaps matching TRBD1 (5 bases). CDR1 LGHDT and CDR2 YNNKEL come from the germline V gene (reference sequence). This CDR3 spans 15 amino acids. Trimming took 0 bases from V and 4 from J, leaving 12 bases between them. CDR3 residues: CASSQEGRAFYGYTF. CDR3 DNA sequence: TGTGCCAGCAGCCAAGAGGGCAGGGCTTTCTATGGCTACACCTTC.

This rearrangement joins TRBV19 to TRBJ2-5; D is possibly TRBD1 (6 bases). The V and J ends lost 4 bases and 1 base respectively, with 13 bases between them. CDR1 is LNHDA, CDR2 SQIVND, per germline (reference sequence). The CDR3 has 15 residues. CDR3 protein: CASSRYRDTQETQYF. For the CDR3, the DNA is TGTGCCAGTAGTAGATACCGGGACACCCAAGAGACCCAGTACTTC.

The rearrangement uses TRBV30 and TRBJ1-3; the match to TRBD1 covers 7 bases. The CDR3 sequence is 15 residues long. From germline, CDR1 is GTSNPN and CDR2 SVGIG (reference sequence). The J segment lost 4 bases and the V segment lost 3 bases, leaving 9 bases of the junction unmatched. CDR3 amino acids: CAWRSNRGGGNTIYF. The DNA of the CDR3 is TGTGCCTGGAGGTCCAACAGGGGCGGGGGAAACACCATATATTTT.

The V gene is TRBV5-5, the J gene TRBJ2-7; 8 bases map to TRBD2. CDR3 length: 13 residues. Per the germline V gene, CDR1 is SGHKS and CDR2 is YYEKEE (reference sequence). Losses at the gene ends were 2 bases for V and 3 bases for J; bases not matched to a gene: 1. The CDR3 region is CASSFTSGYEQYF. As DNA, the CDR3 is TGTGCCAGCAGCTTTACTAGCGGCTACGAGCAGTACTTC.

The chain is built from TRBV5-1 and TRBJ2-2; D might be TRBD2 (6 bases). Per the germline V gene, CDR1 is SGHRS and CDR2 is YFSETQ. The CDR3 runs to 16 residues. The V gene lost 3 bases and the J gene lost 2 bases, with 14 bases spanning the gap. The CDR3 here is CASSYVGGSNTGELFF. The CDR3 nucleotides read TGCGCCAGCAGCTATGTTGGGGGGTCAAACACCGGGGAGCTGTTTTTT.

This sequence joins TRBV14 and TRBJ1-2, with D possibly TRBD1 on 5 matching bases. CDR1 is SGHDN, CDR2 FVKESK, per germline. The CDR3 consists of 14 residues. Trimming cost V 0 bases and J 8 bases, with 13 bases left between them. CDR3 DNA sequence: TGTGCCAGCAGCCAAGATTGGGGCGTTGCCGGCTACACCTTC. It yields the protein CASSQDWGVAGYTF.

The chain carries TRBV4-3 and TRBJ1-2; D unclear. Germline V gene sequence: CDR1 LGHNA, CDR2 YSLEER. This CDR3 contains 15 residues. V was trimmed by 0 bases and J by 7 bases, leaving 15 bases between them. CDR3 bases: TGCGCCAGCAGCCAAGATGCGGCCGGCTTTACTGGCTACACCTTC. This gives the protein CASSQDAAGFTGYTF.

This clone was seen once. The V call is TRBV27, the J call TRBJ2-5; 7 positions match TRBD2. CDR1 and CDR2 from the germline V gene are MNHEY and SMNVEV (reference sequence). The junction had 4 bases not matched to a gene; V was cut back by 0 bases and J by 6 bases. CDR3 size: 14 residues. CDR3: CASSLSGGGKTQYF. The CDR3 DNA reads TGTGCCAGCAGTTTATCCGGGGGAGGGAAGACCCAGTACTTC.

This clone came up a few times. The chain has TRBV3-1 (or the pseudogene TRBV3-2) and TRBJ2-3; no firm D call. The CDR3 is 14 residues long. Germline CDR1 LGHDT, CDR2 YNNKEL (reference sequence). The germline V and J ends were trimmed by 2 bases and 10 bases, with 16 bases remaining between them. The chain's CDR3 is CASSQSYSRSAQYF. CDR3 DNA: TGTGCCAGCAGCCAATCCTATTCCCGGTCCGCGCAGTATTTT.

The V call is TRBV3-1 (or the pseudogene TRBV3-2), the J call TRBJ2-7; D might be TRBD2 (6 bases). The germline V and J ends were trimmed by 4 bases and 0 bases, with 13 bases remaining between them. Germline values: CDR1 LGHDT, CDR2 YNNKEL (reference sequence). The CDR3 sequence is 15 residues long. DNA of the CDR3: TGTGCCAGCAGCCCATGCGGGGCCAGCTCCTACGAGCAGTACTTC. It yields the protein CASSPCGASSYEQYF.

The chain links TRBV7-8 to TRBJ1-6; 7 bases are shared with TRBD1. The CDR3 contains 16 residues. Germline assignment: CDR1 SGHVS and CDR2 FQNEAQ. The V and J ends lost 5 bases and 8 bases, in that order; junction bases with no gene match: 12. The CDR3 spells CASSRRGAEYDSPLHF. The CDR3 nucleotides read TGTGCCAGCAGCCGCAGGGGGGCTGAATATGATTCACCCCTCCACTTT.

This clone was detected only a few times. This sequence joins TRBV14 and TRBJ1-2; D gene ambiguous. With 0 bases removed from V and 4 bases from J, the gap between germline ends came to 3 bases. From germline, CDR1 is SGHDN and CDR2 FVKESK. The CDR3 is made up of 12 amino acids. The CDR3 nucleotides read TGTGCCAGCAGCCAAGATAGCTATGGCTACACCTTC. Its translation: CASSQDSYGYTF. The variable domain in full, completed from reference TRBV14 and TRBJ1-2, reads EAGVTQFPSHSVIEKGQTVTLRCDPISGHDNLYWYRRVMGKEIKFLLHFVKESKQDESGMPNNRFLAERTGGTYSTLKVQPAELEDSGVYFCASSQDSYGYTFGSGTRLTVV.

This chain connects TRBV29-1 to TRBJ1-1, with no clear D. The germline CDR1 and CDR2 sequences are SQVTM and ANQGSEA. This CDR3 region has 17 residues. Trimming left V 4 bases short and J 0 bases short, with 21 bases between. Here the CDR3 DNA reads TGCAGCGTTGTCTCGGCGGTGAATTCCTTTATGAACACTGAAGCTTTCTTT. This codes for CSVVSAVNSFMNTEAFF.

The chain joins TRBV19 to TRBJ2-7, with TRBD1 as a possible D gene (5 bases). CDR3 length: 15 residues. Per the germline V gene, CDR1 is LNHDA and CDR2 is SQIVND (reference sequence). Deletions cut 3 bases from V and 7 bases from J, with 19 bases between. The DNA of the CDR3 is TGTGCCAGTAGTATTCAGACAGAAATTTACGCGGAGCAGTACTTC. Its protein is CASSIQTEIYAEQYF.

The chain employs TRBV6-5 and TRBJ1-6, with D perhaps matching TRBD1 (6 bases). Trimming took 5 bases from V and 13 from J, leaving 15 bases between them. CDR1 and CDR2 from the germline V gene are MNHEY and SVGAGI. CDR3 size: 13 residues. This CDR3 reads CASSQTGTGPLHF. CDR3 DNA sequence: TGTGCCAGCAGTCAGACAGGAACCGGGCCCCTCCACTTT.

The chain joins TRBV9 to TRBJ1-4; the D is unclear. The CDR3 length is 14 residues. The germline CDR1 and CDR2 sequences are SGDLS and YYNGEE. Trimming stripped 2 bases from V and 3 bases from J, with 8 bases between. The CDR3 here is CASSVGRANEKLFF. CDR3 nucleotide sequence: TGTGCCAGCAGCGTCGGGAGGGCTAATGAAAAACTGTTTTTT.

The J gene is TRBJ2-3, the V gene TRBV27; no firm D call. The CDR3 has 14 amino acids. The ends were cut back, 6 bases at V and 5 bases at J, with 15 bases in the middle. Germline CDR1 MNHEY, CDR2 SMNVEV (reference sequence). CDR3 region: CASSLPGSGDTQYF. The DNA for the CDR3 is TGTGCCAGCAGCCTGCCCGGGTCTGGAGATACGCAGTATTTT.

This chain connects TRBV7-9 to TRBJ1-2; 8 nucleotides agree with TRBD1. Germline CDR1 and CDR2: SEHNR and FQNEAQ (reference sequence). The CDR3 consists of 15 residues. V lost 5 bases, J lost 7 bases, and 12 bases stayed unmatched. CDR3 bases: TGTGCCAGCAGCCCCTACGCGACAGGGGAAGGTGGCTACACCTTC. It encodes CASSPYATGEGGYTF.

This sequence joins TRBV27 and TRBJ1-2; no reliable D call. Trimming shortened V by 1 base and J by 0 bases, and 9 bases separated the two germline ends. The CDR3 loop spans 15 amino acids. Germline CDR1 reads MNHEY; CDR2 reads SMNVEV (reference sequence). The CDR3 DNA follows: TGTGCCAGCAGTTTATACCCGGAGACTAACTATGGCTACACCTTC. It codes for CASSLYPETNYGYTF.

The CDR3: CATSDFLAGEGRNEQFF. Written as DNA, the CDR3 is TGTGCCACCAGTGATTTTCTAGCGGGAGAGGGGAGGAATGAGCAGTTCTTC. V and J are TRBV24-1 and TRBJ2-1, with 10 positions matching TRBD2. Per germline, CDR1 KGHDR and CDR2 SFDVKD. V gave up 1 base and J gave up 7 bases; unmatched junction bases: 9. This CDR3 spans 17 amino acids.

This clone was seen a handful of times. This chain connects TRBV2 to TRBJ2-3, with 8 bases aligning to TRBD2. The junction had 3 bases not matched to a gene; V was cut back by 8 bases and J by 2 bases. The CDR3 runs to 13 residues. The germline V gene encodes CDR1 SNHLY and CDR2 FYNNEI. The DNA of the CDR3 is TGTGCCAGCCGGCGGGAGGCCACAGATACGCAGTATTTT. It specifies CASRREATDTQYF.